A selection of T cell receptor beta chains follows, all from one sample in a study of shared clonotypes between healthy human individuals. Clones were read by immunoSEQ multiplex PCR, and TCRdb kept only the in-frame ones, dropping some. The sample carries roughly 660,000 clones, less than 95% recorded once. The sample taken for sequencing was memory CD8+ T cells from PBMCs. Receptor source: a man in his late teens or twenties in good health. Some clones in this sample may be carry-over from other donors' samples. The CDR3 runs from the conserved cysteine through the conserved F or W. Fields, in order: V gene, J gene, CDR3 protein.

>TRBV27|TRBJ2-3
CASSLDYSSTDTQYF
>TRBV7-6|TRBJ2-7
CASSPPDSQGPYEQYF
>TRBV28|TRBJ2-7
CASGYFIYEQYF
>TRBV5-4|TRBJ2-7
CASTPDSGRPYEQYF
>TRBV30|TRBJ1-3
CAWREPGGNTIYF
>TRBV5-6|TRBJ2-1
CASSLTSGGVPEQFF
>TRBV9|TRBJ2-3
CASSVETGVADTQYF
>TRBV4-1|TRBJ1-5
CASSQFGTGNNQPQHF
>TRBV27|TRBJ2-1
CASKSWTGEHEQFF
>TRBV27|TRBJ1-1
CASSSTRGLDTEAFF
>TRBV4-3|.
CASSQARGLYEQYF
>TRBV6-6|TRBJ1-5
CASIGQVNQPQHF
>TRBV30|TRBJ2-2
CAWSVGLNTGELFF
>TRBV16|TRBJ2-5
CASSRTSETQYF
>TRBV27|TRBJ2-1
CASSDGGSYNEQFF
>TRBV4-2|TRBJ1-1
CASSPGWRAWLNTEAFF
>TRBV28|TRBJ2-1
CASSIGFTQIYNEQFF
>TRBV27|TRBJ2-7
CASSLSPDRGRDEQYF
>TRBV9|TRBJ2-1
CASSVSNEQFF
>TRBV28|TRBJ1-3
CASSWFGRSGNTIYF
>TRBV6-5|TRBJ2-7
CASSPLAGQASEQYF
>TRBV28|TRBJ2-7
CASSLASGNDYEQYF
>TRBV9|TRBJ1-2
CASSDPRMYYGYTF
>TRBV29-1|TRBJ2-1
CSVSGRADNEQFF
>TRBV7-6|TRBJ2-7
CASSPSVSNPEQYF
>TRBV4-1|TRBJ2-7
CASSQKIYSGISSYEQYF
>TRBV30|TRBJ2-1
CAWSVRGLGSYNEQFF
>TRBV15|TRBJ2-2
CATQGKPTGELFF
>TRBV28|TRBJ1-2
CASSFFSGDYGYTF
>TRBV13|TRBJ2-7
CASSFRGRPYEQYF
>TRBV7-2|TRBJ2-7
CASSLAGQGPPYEQYF
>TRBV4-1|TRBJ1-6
CASSHVYPGGGGSPLHF
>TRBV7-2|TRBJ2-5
CASSPVDRMQETQYF
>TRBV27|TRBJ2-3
CASSLGTSGRAARTDTQYF
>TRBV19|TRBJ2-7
CASSIGHLYEQYF